This T cell receptor (beta chain) was recovered during a study of T-cell memory formation after mild COVID-19. One entry per CDR3 protein results from TCRdb running MiXCR on the 5' RACE reads. This table has about 410,000 distinct CDR3 sequences, more than 15% appearing once. What was sequenced was PBMCs or a T cell subset sorted from them (not recorded which). The origin of this receptor is a man younger than 35 who had mild COVID-19 (a few samples of this study predate the infection). Cell type and time point are not known.

The CDR3 region has the DNA TGCAGTGCTAGAGATTCCCCGGTCAGGGGGCGTATCAATCAGCCCCAGCATTTT. This codes for CSARDSPVRGRINQPQHF. V usage is TRBV20-1 and J usage is TRBJ1-5; 8 bases match TRBD1. From germline, CDR1 is DFQATT and CDR2 SNEGSKA (reference sequence). The CDR3 sequence is 18 residues long. The V gene end was trimmed by 0 bases and the J gene end by 3 bases; junction bases not matched to a gene: 13.